The 22 T cell receptor beta chains listed next were all sequenced from one sample in a study of post-analysis software for immune sequencing data. Unique molecular identifiers tagged the TCR beta cDNA libraries. In TCRdb, the PCR reads were re-called with MiXCR into one record per CDR3 protein. The sample has around 770,000 distinct CDR3 sequences; about 45% are singletons. Study-wide findings and caveats: With TRBV5-6, TRBV5-1 and TRBV20-1 included, 5 or 6 TRBV segments were more frequent in patients than in controls.

Their recognized antigens are unknown. Source material: blood. These receptor sequences come from a girl aged 10 to 17 with multiple sclerosis.

About this clonotype: This CDR3 is missing its conserved last phenylalanine or tryptophan, likely due to a read error. The rearrangement uses TRBV3-1 and TRBJ2-5; no clear D. CDR3 length equals 11 residues. Germline lookup yields CDR1 LGHDT and CDR2 YNNKEL (reference sequence). Trimming stripped 3 bases from V and 5 bases from J, with 4 bases between. The CDR3 coding sequence is TGTGCCAGCAGCCAGTGGGAGACCCAGTACGTC. Amino acids: CASSQWETQYV.

This chain joins TRBV20-1 and TRBJ2-1; 7 bases agree with TRBD1. The CDR3 length is 15 residues. Germline CDR1 is DFQATT and CDR2 is SNEGSKA (reference sequence). After removal of 2 bases from V and 0 bases from J, the junction contained 4 bases not matched to a gene. CDR3 bases: TGCAGTGCTAGACCACAGGGGAGCTCCTACAATGAGCAGTTCTTC. Translated, it gives CSARPQGSSYNEQFF.

On this clonotype itself: At one boundary the junction diverges from the germline segment, which might be a read error. The chain joins TRBV6-1 to TRBJ2-5, with 12 bases fitting TRBD1. This CDR3 spans 22 amino acids. CDR1 is MNHNS, CDR2 SASEGT, per germline. The DNA for the CDR3 is TGTGCCAGCAAGCCCTTCGGGGGACAGGGGGCTAGGTTTAGCGGGAGCCAAGAGACCCGGTACTTC. Translation: CASKPFGGQGARFSGSQETRYF.

The V and J genes are TRBV27 and TRBJ2-5; possibly TRBD1 for D (6 bases). Germline V gene data show CDR1 as MNHEY and CDR2 as SMNVEV (reference sequence). The CDR3 extends over 16 amino acids. The V and J ends lost 3 bases and 2 bases respectively, with 16 bases between them. CDR3 loop: CASSFISGTKQETQYF. CDR3 sequence (DNA): TGTGCCAGCAGTTTCATCTCCGGGACAAAGCAAGAGACCCAGTACTTC.

This chain uses TRBV18 with TRBJ2-7; 8 bases fit TRBD1. Losses at the gene ends were 6 bases for V and 3 bases for J; bases not matched to a gene: 10. CDR1 and CDR2 (germline): KGHSH, LQKENI. This CDR3 is built from 15 residues. For the CDR3, the DNA is TGTGCCAGCTCCCCAGGGGGCGGAACTTGCTACGAGCAGTACTTC. It specifies CASSPGGGTCYEQYF.

This clonotype was recorded a few times. The V and J genes are TRBV15 and TRBJ2-7; no definite D call. Germline V gene data show CDR1 as LNHNV and CDR2 as YYDKDF (reference sequence). CDR3 size: 14 residues. V was pared by 2 bases and J by 1 base, with 9 bases between. The CDR3 DNA reads TGTGCCACCAGCAGACAGGATGATTCCTACGAGCAGTACTTC. This codes for CATSRQDDSYEQYF.

This clonotype has more than one count but fewer than ten. The genes are TRBV25-1 and TRBJ2-7, with 8 positions matching TRBD1. V lost 10 bases and J lost 4; bases outside the gene matches: 9. Per germline, CDR1 MGHDK and CDR2 SYGVNS. The CDR3 runs 13 residues. The DNA of the CDR3 is TGTGCCACCCGGACAGGGAGTCGGTACGAGCAGTACTTC. As protein: CATRTGSRYEQYF.

The chain links TRBV7-2 to TRBJ2-5; TRBD2 matches at 7 bases. This CDR3 has 15 amino acids. J gave up 5 bases and V 0 bases, and 6 bases lay outside the gene matches. Germline lookup yields CDR1 SGHTA and CDR2 FQGNSA. The CDR3 here is CASSLAGGPRETQYF. CDR3 bases: TGTGCCAGCAGCTTAGCGGGAGGGCCGAGGGAGACCCAGTACTTC. Combining the CDR3 with reference TRBV7-2 and TRBJ2-5 gives the whole variable domain GAGVSQSPSNKVTEKGKDVELRCDPISGHTALYWYRQSLGQGLEFLIYFQGNSAPDKSGLPSDRFSAERTGGSVSTLTIQRTQQEDSAVYLCASSLAGGPRETQYFGPGTRLLVL.

About this clonotype: Given the absence of the conserved phenylalanine or tryptophan at the CDR3 end, a read error is likely. The gene calls are TRBV7-9 and TRBJ2-3; 7 positions match TRBD1. This CDR3 region has 13 residues. The ends lost 5 bases at V and 4 bases at J; junction bases unmatched: 3. Germline assignment: CDR1 SEHNR and CDR2 FQNEAQ (reference sequence). CDR3 sequence reads: CASSRTGADTQYS. The CDR3, as DNA: TGTGCCAGCAGCCGCACAGGGGCAGATACGCAGTATTCT.

Only a few counts were recorded for this clonotype. This chain uses TRBV7-9 with TRBJ2-5, with TRBD2 matching 10 bases. The J call may be faulty, since TRBJ2-7 better matches the DNA end. CDR1 is SEHNR and CDR2 is FQNEAQ in the germline V gene (reference sequence). The CDR3 length is 16 residues. The CDR3 bases are TGTGCCAGCAGCTTAGCCTCTAGCGGGAGAAATAACGAGCAGTACTTC. Protein: CASSLASSGRNNEQYF.

This clonotype was seen a handful of times. The chain recombines TRBV10-3 with TRBJ2-7; TRBD2 matches at 7 bases. V trimming: 9 bases; J trimming: 0 bases; junction bases outside the gene matches: 5. This CDR3 region has 13 residues. Germline assignment: CDR1 ENHRY and CDR2 SYGVKD. As DNA, the CDR3 is TGTGCCATAAACCGGGACTACTCCTACGAGCAGTACTTC. Protein product: CAINRDYSYEQYF.

The CDR3 sequence is CSASPGTSTDTQYF. Written as DNA, the CDR3 is TGCAGTGCGTCCCCCGGGACTTCCACAGATACGCAGTATTTT. This chain joins TRBV20-1 and TRBJ2-3, with D possibly being TRBD2 (6 bases). CDR1 is DFQATT, CDR2 SNEGSKA, per germline (reference sequence). The CDR3 is made up of 14 amino acids. V dropped 6 bases and J dropped 2 bases, with 15 bases sitting between them.

In this sample, this clonotype turned up a few times. J is TRBJ2-3 and V is TRBV15; 8 bases agree with TRBD2. The germline gives CDR1 LNHNV, CDR2 YYDKDF (reference sequence). The CDR3 is 18 amino acids. V lost 0 bases and J lost 4; bases outside the gene matches: 12. CDR3 nucleotides: TGTGCCACCAGCAGAGAAATCAGGATAACTAGCGGAGCAGATACGCAGTATTTT. This sequence encodes CATSREIRITSGADTQYF.

This clonotype was observed many times. This chain connects TRBV29-1 to TRBJ2-7; 12 positions match TRBD2. V trimming: 3 bases; J trimming: 2 bases; junction bases outside the gene matches: 5. CDR1 and CDR2 from the germline V gene are SQVTM and ANQGSEA. There are 15 residues in the CDR3. CDR3 DNA sequence: TGCAGCGTTGAGTATCGGACTAGCGGGGCCTACGAGCAGTACTTC. Amino acids: CSVEYRTSGAYEQYF.

The chain is built from TRBV7-2 and TRBJ1-5; D is ambiguous. V lost 5 bases, J lost 5 bases, and 7 bases lay in between. CDR3 length equals 12 residues. CDR1 and CDR2 (germline): SGHTA, FQGNSA. The CDR3 coding sequence is TGTGCCAGCAGCACCGGGTATCAGCCCCAGCATTTT. It translates to CASSTGYQPQHF.

This chain connects TRBV6-1 to TRBJ2-7; 14 bases line up with TRBD2. Trimming cost V 0 bases and J 10 bases; bases outside gene matches: 11. The CDR3 has 17 amino acids. The V gene's germline CDR1 is MNHNS and CDR2 SASEGT. CDR3 region: CASSEAEGLAGVGAQYF. In DNA form, the CDR3 reads TGTGCCAGCAGTGAAGCGGAGGGACTAGCGGGAGTGGGGGCCCAGTACTTC.

This clonotype has just one count. The rearrangement joins TRBV29-1 to TRBJ2-1; D is unresolved. The J call is in doubt because the DNA end fits TRBJ2-7 better. CDR3 length: 12 amino acids. CDR1 is SQVTM, CDR2 ANQGSEA, per germline. In nucleotides, the CDR3 is TGCAGCGTTTCGTGGGGATCCCACGAGCAGTACTTC. This encodes CSVSWGSHEQYF.

This clonotype appeared a single time. CDR3 in amino acids: CASSESRTSGRPFPTGELFF. CDR3 bases: TGTGCCAGCAGTGAATCCCGGACTAGCGGGAGGCCATTTCCCACCGGGGAGCTGTTTTTT. J is TRBJ2-2 and V is TRBV25-1, with 14 bases lining up with TRBD2. Germline V lookup: CDR1 MGHDK, CDR2 SYGVNS. CDR3 length: 20 residues. The trim removed 1 base at V and 4 bases at J, leaving 11 bases unmatched.

This clonotype was counted a few times. J is TRBJ2-3 and V is TRBV11-2; 7 nucleotides align to TRBD2. The CDR3 totals 16 residues. Trimming removed 2 bases from V and 1 base from J; junction bases left unmatched: 6. Germline CDR1 and CDR2: SGHAT and FQNNGV. CDR3 sequence reads: CASSLSLAYGTDTQYF. CDR3 DNA sequence: TGTGCCAGCAGCTTATCACTAGCGTATGGCACAGATACGCAGTATTTT.

The V call is TRBV7-2, the J call TRBJ2-3, with 7 bases aligning to TRBD1. Germline trimming cut 5 bases from V and 0 bases from J; bases unmatched to any gene: 8. Germline V gene sequence: CDR1 SGHTA, CDR2 FQGNSA. The CDR3 contains 16 residues. The DNA for the CDR3 is TGTGCCAGCAGCGCCCGACAGGGTGGGAGCACAGATACGCAGTATTTT. Residues: CASSARQGGSTDTQYF.

This chain uses TRBV20-1 with TRBJ2-5; a possible D gene is TRBD1 (6 bases). V was shortened by 7 bases and J by 1 base, with 10 bases between the two germline ends. The CDR3 loop spans 12 amino acids. The germline V gene encodes CDR1 DFQATT and CDR2 SNEGSKA (reference sequence). The CDR3 reads CSGRTAQETQYF. CDR3 in DNA: TGCAGTGGGAGGACAGCCCAAGAGACCCAGTACTTC.

This chain uses TRBV12-3 or TRBV12-4 with TRBJ2-5, with TRBD2 identical over 9 bases. The better agreement between TRBJ2-7 and the DNA end casts doubt on the J call. This CDR3 region has 13 residues. In DNA, the CDR3 is TGTGCCAGCAGCGGACTAGCGCGCTGCGAGCAGTACTTC. It encodes CASSGLARCEQYF.